A selection of T cell receptor beta chains follows, all from one sample in a study of high-grade serous ovarian cancer treatment subgroups. TCRdb's table, derived via immunoSEQ multiplex PCR, lists solely in-frame clones and lacks some. The table shows about 16,000 clones, with roughly 70% occurring only once. What was sequenced was tumor tissue. These receptors originate from a human donor with high-grade serous ovarian cancer. Both conserved end residues are part of each CDR3. The D gene is left open where the match is weak. Size values are once, few and many counts, or a class for expanded clones, and some rows have none.

clone_size: NA; j_call: TRBJ2-3; d_call: NA; v_call: TRBV6-5; cdr3_nt: TGTGCCAGCAGCCATGGGGGACGCAGAACAGATACGCAGTATTTT; cdr3_aa: CASSHGGRRTDTQYF
clone_size: NA; j_call: TRBJ1-5; d_call: NA; v_call: TRBV30; cdr3_nt: TGTGCCTGGAGTCCCAATAGGGGTTGGCCCCAGCATTTT; cdr3_aa: CAWSPNRGWPQHF
clone_size: NA; j_call: TRBJ1-5; d_call: NA; v_call: TRBV10-3; cdr3_nt: TGTGCCATCAGTGTCCGGGACGTGGAGGGCAATCAGCCCCAGCATTTT; cdr3_aa: CAISVRDVEGNQPQHF
clone_size: NA; j_call: TRBJ2-7; d_call: TRBD1; v_call: TRBV6-6; cdr3_nt: TGTGCCAGCAGTTACGCTACCGGGACAGGCTCCTACGAGCAGTACTTC; cdr3_aa: CASSYATGTGSYEQYF
clone_size: NA; j_call: TRBJ1-4; d_call: TRBD1; v_call: TRBV19; cdr3_nt: TGTGCCAGTACAGACAGGGGAGCGCGAGAAAAACTGTTTTTT; cdr3_aa: CASTDRGAREKLFF
clone_size: NA; j_call: TRBJ1-1; d_call: NA; v_call: TRBV6-5; cdr3_nt: TGTGCCAGCGCATTTGGCCGGGAAGCTTTCTTT; cdr3_aa: CASAFGREAFF
clone_size: NA; j_call: TRBJ2-1; d_call: TRBD1; v_call: TRBV6-5; cdr3_nt: TGTGCCAGCGGGCAGGGGGACCATGAGCAGTTCTTC; cdr3_aa: CASGQGDHEQFF
clone_size: few; j_call: TRBJ1-5; d_call: NA; v_call: TRBV6-5; cdr3_nt: TGTGCCTCCTTGAGGGGGTCCAATCAGCCCCAGCATTTT; cdr3_aa: CASLRGSNQPQHF
clone_size: NA; j_call: TRBJ2-2; d_call: NA; v_call: TRBV10-3; cdr3_nt: TGTGCCATCAGCCTGACTCCCACCGGGGAGCTGTTTTTT; cdr3_aa: CAISLTPTGELFF
clone_size: NA; j_call: TRBJ2-6; d_call: TRBD1; v_call: TRBV28; cdr3_nt: TGTGCCAGCAAACGGACAGGGGTTCTCCTGACTTTC; cdr3_aa: CASKRTGVLLTF
clone_size: once; j_call: TRBJ2-1; d_call: TRBD1; v_call: TRBV18; cdr3_nt: TGTGCCAGCTTGAGGACAGGGGGCCATGAGCAGTTCTTC; cdr3_aa: CASLRTGGHEQFF
clone_size: NA; j_call: TRBJ2-2; d_call: NA; v_call: TRBV6-8; cdr3_nt: TGTGCCAGCAGTTACCACCAGGAAGGGGAGCTGTTTTTT; cdr3_aa: CASSYHQEGELFF
clone_size: NA; j_call: TRBJ1-5; d_call: NA; v_call: TRBV7-2; cdr3_nt: TGTGCCAGCAGCGTAGGGTGGGGAAGCAATCAGCCCCAGCATTTT; cdr3_aa: CASSVGWGSNQPQHF
clone_size: NA; j_call: TRBJ2-5; d_call: NA; v_call: TRBV10-2; cdr3_nt: TGCGCCGGGGGGCCGCTTCAAGAGACCCAGTACTTC; cdr3_aa: CAGGPLQETQYF
clone_size: NA; j_call: TRBJ2-2; d_call: TRBD2; v_call: TRBV7-2; cdr3_nt: TGTGCCAGCAGCTTCGGAGCGGGGGATAACACCGGGGAGCTGTTTTTT; cdr3_aa: CASSFGAGDNTGELFF
clone_size: once; j_call: TRBJ1-5; d_call: NA; v_call: TRBV10-3; cdr3_nt: TGTGCCATCAGTGAGTCGAGTGGCAGGGCTGGTCAGCCCCAGCATTTT; cdr3_aa: CAISESSGRAGQPQHF
clone_size: NA; j_call: TRBJ2-5; d_call: NA; v_call: TRBV7-9; cdr3_nt: TGTGCCAGCAGCTTTGGAGGGGGATACGAGACCCAGTACTTC; cdr3_aa: CASSFGGGYETQYF
clone_size: once; j_call: TRBJ1-3; d_call: NA; v_call: TRBV6-6; cdr3_nt: TGTGCCAGCACCCGTGGGGCAGGGGGAAACACCATATATTTT; cdr3_aa: CASTRGAGGNTIYF
clone_size: NA; j_call: TRBJ1-2; d_call: TRBD1; v_call: TRBV27; cdr3_nt: TGTGCCAGCAGTCTAATCCCCGGGACAGGGGGCGCCCGGGGTGGCTACACCTTC; cdr3_aa: CASSLIPGTGGARGGYTF
clone_size: NA; j_call: TRBJ2-3; d_call: TRBD1; v_call: TRBV25-1; cdr3_nt: TGTGCCAGCAGTGAAGCAGGGGGCACGACAGATACGCAGTATTTT; cdr3_aa: CASSEAGGTTDTQYF
clone_size: NA; j_call: TRBJ2-5; d_call: NA; v_call: TRBV9; cdr3_nt: TGTGCCAGCAGCGTAGGCCCAGGGGAGGAGACCCAGTACTTC; cdr3_aa: CASSVGPGEETQYF
clone_size: few; j_call: TRBJ2-7; d_call: TRBD2; v_call: TRBV6-1; cdr3_nt: TGTGCCAGCAGTGGGACTAGCCTAGGGGAGCAGTACTTC; cdr3_aa: CASSGTSLGEQYF
clone_size: once; j_call: TRBJ2-2; d_call: NA; v_call: TRBV7-6; cdr3_nt: TGTGCCAGCAGCTTAGCCGGGCGAACCGGGGAGCTGTTTTTT; cdr3_aa: CASSLAGRTGELFF
clone_size: NA; j_call: TRBJ2-1; d_call: NA; v_call: TRBV18; cdr3_nt: TGTGCCAGCTCACCAACGAGGGGTGTACAATCTAAGGTGGGGCAGTTCTTC; cdr3_aa: CASSPTRGVQSKVGQFF
clone_size: NA; j_call: TRBJ2-5; d_call: NA; v_call: TRBV2; cdr3_nt: TGTGCCAGCGTCGAGGTCGTGGCCCAAGAGACCCAGTACTTC; cdr3_aa: CASVEVVAQETQYF
clone_size: NA; j_call: TRBJ1-1; d_call: TRBD1; v_call: TRBV11-3; cdr3_nt: TGTGCCAGCAGCTTAGATGCAGGGGGCTACACTGAAGCTTTCTTT; cdr3_aa: CASSLDAGGYTEAFF
clone_size: few; j_call: TRBJ1-6; d_call: NA; v_call: TRBV5-6; cdr3_nt: TGTGCCAGCAGCGCTCGGGTGGGAGGATCACCCCTCCACTTT; cdr3_aa: CASSARVGGSPLHF
clone_size: NA; j_call: TRBJ1-1; d_call: TRBD1; v_call: TRBV11-2; cdr3_nt: TGTGCCAGCAGCTTAAGTGCAGGGGGTTCTTCGCCCGGCGGAGCTTTCTTT; cdr3_aa: CASSLSAGGSSPGGAFF
clone_size: NA; j_call: TRBJ2-2; d_call: NA; v_call: TRBV29-1; cdr3_nt: TGCAGCGCACAGGGAGCATCGAACACCGGGGAGCTGTTTTTT; cdr3_aa: CSAQGASNTGELFF
clone_size: few; j_call: TRBJ2-1; d_call: TRBD1; v_call: TRBV29-1; cdr3_nt: TGCAGCGTTGTTGGGACAGGAGTTTCCAATGAGCAGTTCTTC; cdr3_aa: CSVVGTGVSNEQFF
clone_size: NA; j_call: TRBJ2-3; d_call: NA; v_call: TRBV7-8; cdr3_nt: TGTGCCAGCAGCTTCCGACTAACCTCCACAGATACGCAGTATTTT; cdr3_aa: CASSFRLTSTDTQYF
clone_size: NA; j_call: TRBJ2-3; d_call: NA; v_call: TRBV7-9; cdr3_nt: TGTGCCAGCAGCTTGGGCGTGGGGCGAATGGAGGGGGATACGCAGTATTTT; cdr3_aa: CASSLGVGRMEGDTQYF
clone_size: NA; j_call: TRBJ1-5; d_call: NA; v_call: TRBV19; cdr3_nt: TGTGCCAGTAGTGCACAGGGAATCGGGGGTCAGCCCCAGCATTTT; cdr3_aa: CASSAQGIGGQPQHF
clone_size: few; j_call: TRBJ1-2; d_call: TRBD1; v_call: TRBV7-2; cdr3_nt: TGTGCCAGCAGCTTAGATTTCCGGGACAGTGTCTATGGCTACACCTTC; cdr3_aa: CASSLDFRDSVYGYTF
clone_size: NA; j_call: TRBJ1-4; d_call: TRBD1; v_call: TRBV5-5; cdr3_nt: TGTGCCAGCAGCTTAACGCCGGGACAGGCCCTTAATGAAAAACTGTTTTTT; cdr3_aa: CASSLTPGQALNEKLFF
clone_size: NA; j_call: TRBJ1-2; d_call: NA; v_call: TRBV9; cdr3_nt: TGTGCCAGCAGCGCAAAACAGGTCGGGGGTAGCGGCTACACCTTC; cdr3_aa: CASSAKQVGGSGYTF
clone_size: NA; j_call: TRBJ2-3; d_call: TRBD2; v_call: TRBV4-3; cdr3_nt: TGCGCCAGCAGCCAAGTTAGCGGGGGGGCCGGTGCAGATACGCAGTATTTT; cdr3_aa: CASSQVSGGAGADTQYF
clone_size: few; j_call: TRBJ1-4; d_call: TRBD1; v_call: TRBV19; cdr3_nt: TGTGCCAGTAGTTCTTCCGGGACAGGGGTGGAAAAACTGTTTTTT; cdr3_aa: CASSSSGTGVEKLFF
clone_size: NA; j_call: TRBJ2-3; d_call: TRBD1; v_call: TRBV9; cdr3_nt: TGTGCCAGCAGCGACAGGGGCCTAACAGATACGCAGTATTTT; cdr3_aa: CASSDRGLTDTQYF
clone_size: NA; j_call: TRBJ1-1; d_call: NA; v_call: TRBV2; cdr3_nt: TGTGCCAGCAAGACGTTCCTGGACTCTGAAGCTTTCTTT; cdr3_aa: CASKTFLDSEAFF
clone_size: NA; j_call: TRBJ2-3; d_call: TRBD1; v_call: TRBV4-1; cdr3_nt: TGCGCCAGCAGCCAAGGGTGGGGACAGGGGTCGAATACGCAGTATTTT; cdr3_aa: CASSQGWGQGSNTQYF
clone_size: NA; j_call: TRBJ2-3; d_call: NA; v_call: TRBV4-2; cdr3_nt: TGTGCCAGCAGCCAAAACCTTCTAGCGCGGTCAGATACGCAGTATTTT; cdr3_aa: CASSQNLLARSDTQYF
clone_size: once; j_call: TRBJ2-1; d_call: NA; v_call: TRBV21-1; cdr3_nt: TGTGCCAGCAGCACCCAACGGGGACACCTCGATGAGCAGTTCTTC; cdr3_aa: CASSTQRGHLDEQFF
clone_size: NA; j_call: TRBJ1-5; d_call: NA; v_call: TRBV4-2; cdr3_nt: TGTGCCAGCAGCCAAGATGGGGGGGCTGTTCAGCCCCAGCATTTT; cdr3_aa: CASSQDGGAVQPQHF
clone_size: NA; j_call: TRBJ2-2; d_call: TRBD2; v_call: TRBV14; cdr3_nt: TGTGCCAGCAGCCAAGGAGGACTAGTTGCGACCGGGGAGCTGTTTTTT; cdr3_aa: CASSQGGLVATGELFF
clone_size: NA; j_call: TRBJ1-6; d_call: NA; v_call: TRBV27; cdr3_nt: TGTGCCAGCAGTTTAGGGACCTTTTCACCCCTCCACTTT; cdr3_aa: CASSLGTFSPLHF